This passage covers 4 T cell receptor beta chains from one sample sequenced in a study of T-cell memory formation after mild COVID-19. TCRdb ran MiXCR on the 5' RACE reads and lists one entry per CDR3 protein. Counted here are 290,000 or so distinct CDR3 sequences, 15% to 20% occurring once; the ten biggest clones make up roughly 21%. The sequencing sample was made of PBMCs or a T cell subset sorted from them (not recorded which). The receptors here all came from a young man who had mild COVID-19 (a few samples of this study predate the infection). Cell type and time point are not known.

The chain joins TRBV10-2 to TRBJ1-2, with D hard to call. V was trimmed by 5 bases and J by 0 bases, leaving 10 bases between them. The CDR3 covers 14 residues. The germline V gene has CDR1 WSHSY and CDR2 SAAADI. In DNA form, the CDR3 reads TGCGCCAGCAGTTCAGACCCCGCTAACTATGGCTACACCTTC. It is translated as CASSSDPANYGYTF.

V and J are TRBV12-3 or TRBV12-4 and TRBJ2-2; 8 bases match TRBD2. V lost 3 bases and J lost 8; bases outside the gene matches: 5. The CDR3 spans 14 residues. The CDR3 DNA reads as TGTGCCAGCAGTTTTTGGAGCGGGGGAGGGGAGCTGTTTTTT. Its translation is CASSFWSGGGELFF.

The V and J genes are TRBV10-3 and TRBJ2-1; D is perhaps TRBD1 (6 bases). Germline values: CDR1 ENHRY, CDR2 SYGVKD. The CDR3 is made up of 12 amino acids. V lost 4 bases and J lost 14, with 15 bases in between. The CDR3, as DNA: TGTGCCATCAGTGTGCAGGGGTCCATCGAGTTCTTC. Translation: CAISVQGSIEFF.

This clonotype was seen more than once but under ten times. The V gene is TRBV5-1, the J gene TRBJ2-5, with 8 bases fitting TRBD1. J lost 10 bases, V lost 5 bases, and 10 bases had no gene match. This CDR3 has 13 residues. CDR1 and CDR2 (germline): SGHRS, YFSETQ. The CDR3 region has the DNA TGCGCCAGCAGGGACAGGGTACAAGAGGACCAGTACTTC. Protein product: CASRDRVQEDQYF.